Only one count was recorded for the clone carrying this TCR beta chain. These data are taken from a study of blood T cell repertoires in COVID-19. The germline V gene encodes CDR1 LGHDT and CDR2 YNNKEL (reference sequence). The CDR3 is made up of 13 amino acids. J lost 6 bases, V lost 6 bases, and 3 bases had no gene match. The assay was immunoSEQ multiplex PCR, and TCRdb's table has in-frame clones only and misses some. The data contain about 200,000 clones, less than 90% of them singletons. The clonotype comes from a woman in her sixties or seventies with acute or convalescent COVID-19. V usage is TRBV3-1 (or the pseudogene TRBV3-2) and J usage is TRBJ2-2; 8 bases map to TRBD1. Sequencing was done on a sample of peripheral blood. The DNA of the CDR3 is TGTGCCAGCAGGACACAGGGGGCCGGGGAGCTGTTTTTT. Encoded protein: CASRTQGAGELFF.